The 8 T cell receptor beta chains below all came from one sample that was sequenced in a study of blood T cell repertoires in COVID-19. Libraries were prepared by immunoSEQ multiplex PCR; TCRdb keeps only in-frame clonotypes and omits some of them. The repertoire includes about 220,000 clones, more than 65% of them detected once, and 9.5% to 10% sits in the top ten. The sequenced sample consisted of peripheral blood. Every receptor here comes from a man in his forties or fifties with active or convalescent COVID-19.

CDR3 sequence: CSVEGLAGHNTGELFF. The CDR3 coding sequence is TGCAGCGTTGAAGGACTAGCGGGACATAACACCGGGGAGCTGTTTTTT. V usage is TRBV29-1 and J usage is TRBJ2-2; 11 bases are a match to TRBD2. The CDR3 spans 16 residues. V was pared by 1 base and J by 2 bases, with 3 bases of the junction left unmatched. CDR1 and CDR2 (germline): SQVTM, ANQGSEA.

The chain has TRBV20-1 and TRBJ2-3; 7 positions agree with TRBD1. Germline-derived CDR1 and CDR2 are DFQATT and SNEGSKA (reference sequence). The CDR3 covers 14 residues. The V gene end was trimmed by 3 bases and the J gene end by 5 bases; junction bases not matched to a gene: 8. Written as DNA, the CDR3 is TGCAGTGCTAGTATCAGGGGGTCCCAAGATACGCAGTATTTT. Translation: CSASIRGSQDTQYF.

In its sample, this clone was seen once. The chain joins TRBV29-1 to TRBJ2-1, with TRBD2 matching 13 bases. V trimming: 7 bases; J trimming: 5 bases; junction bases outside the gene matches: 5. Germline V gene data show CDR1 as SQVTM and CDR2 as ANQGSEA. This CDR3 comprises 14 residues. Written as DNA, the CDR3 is TGCAGCGCAGGACTAGCGGGAGACAACAATGAGCAGTTCTTC. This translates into CSAGLAGDNNEQFF.

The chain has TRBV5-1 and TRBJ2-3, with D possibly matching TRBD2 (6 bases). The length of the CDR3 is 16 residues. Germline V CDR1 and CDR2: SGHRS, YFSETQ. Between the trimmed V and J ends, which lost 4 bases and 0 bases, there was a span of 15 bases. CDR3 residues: CASSPGDFSSTDTQYF. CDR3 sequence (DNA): TGCGCCAGCAGCCCCGGGGACTTCTCTAGCACAGATACGCAGTATTTT. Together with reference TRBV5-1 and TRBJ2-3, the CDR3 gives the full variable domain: KAGVTQTPRYLIKTRGQQVTLSCSPISGHRSVSWYQQTPGQGLQFLFEYFSETQRNKGNFPGRFSGRQFSNSRSEMNVSTLELGDSALYLCASSPGDFSSTDTQYFGPGTRLTVL.

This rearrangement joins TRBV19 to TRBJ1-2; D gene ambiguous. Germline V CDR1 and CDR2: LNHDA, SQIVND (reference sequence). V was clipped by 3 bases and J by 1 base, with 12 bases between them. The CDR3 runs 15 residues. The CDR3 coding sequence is TGTGCCAGTAGTATCCTACCTGACATTAACTATGGCTACACCTTC. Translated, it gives CASSILPDINYGYTF.

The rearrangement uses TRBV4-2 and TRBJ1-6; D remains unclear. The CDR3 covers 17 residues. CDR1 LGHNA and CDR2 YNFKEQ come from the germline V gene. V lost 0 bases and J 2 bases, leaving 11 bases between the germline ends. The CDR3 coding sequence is TGTGCCAGCAGCCAAGAACGGGGAAACCCCTATAATTCACCCCTCCACTTT. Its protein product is CASSQERGNPYNSPLHF.

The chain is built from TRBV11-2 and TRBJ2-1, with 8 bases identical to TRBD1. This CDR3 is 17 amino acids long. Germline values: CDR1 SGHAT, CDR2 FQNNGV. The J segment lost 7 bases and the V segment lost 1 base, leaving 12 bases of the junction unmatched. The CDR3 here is CASSLALAGGSFNEQFF. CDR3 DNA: TGTGCCAGCAGCTTAGCCCTGGCAGGGGGCAGTTTTAATGAGCAGTTCTTC.

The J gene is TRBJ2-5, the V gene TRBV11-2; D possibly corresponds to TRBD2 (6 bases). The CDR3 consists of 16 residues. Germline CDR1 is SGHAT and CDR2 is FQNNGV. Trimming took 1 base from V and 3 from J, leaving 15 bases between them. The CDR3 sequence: CASSLGFVLAEETQYF. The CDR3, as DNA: TGTGCCAGCAGCTTAGGTTTTGTACTAGCAGAAGAGACCCAGTACTTC.